A selection of T cell receptor beta chains follows, all from one sample in a study of identical twins. TCRdb reanalysed the 5' RACE reads using MiXCR and keeps one entry per CDR3 protein. The repertoire has some 1,700,000 distinct CDR3 sequences, about 32% of them found once; the top ten carry approximately 0.29%. Sequencing used cord blood. All receptors derive from a newborn girl in good health. Each CDR3 is given with its conserved first and last residue. D genes are given only for firm matches. The size entry is marked missing in some rows and otherwise reads once, few, many or a size class.

J,length,size,D,V,DNA,CDR3
TRBJ1-2,14,many,.,TRBV5-1,TGCGCCAGCAGCTTGGCGGGACACAGATATGGCTACACCTTC,CASSLAGHRYGYTF
TRBJ1-5,15,.,.,TRBV20-1,TGCAGTGCTAGAGGGTCCAGTTTAATGGATCAGCCCCAGCATTTT,CSARGSSLMDQPQHF
TRBJ2-5,13,.,TRBD2,TRBV20-1,TGCAGTGCCGCCGGACTAGCGAAAGAGACCCAGTACTTC,CSAAGLAKETQYF
TRBJ2-3,16,.,TRBD2,TRBV2,TGTGCCAGCAGTCTATGGAGGACTAGCGCCACAGATACGCAGTATTTT,CASSLWRTSATDTQYF
TRBJ1-2,15,.,TRBD1,TRBV24-1,TGTGCCACCAGTGATCCGACAGGGAGTGACTATGGCTACACCTTC,CATSDPTGSDYGYTF
TRBJ2-3,16,.,TRBD1,TRBV6-2/TRBV6-3,TGTGCCAGCAGTCCTATCCGGGACAGGTCCACAGATACGCAGTATTTT,CASSPIRDRSTDTQYF
TRBJ2-3,15,few,.,TRBV12-3/TRBV12-4,TGTGCCAGCAGTAAGAGGACTGTTAGCACAGATACGCAGTATTTT,CASSKRTVSTDTQYF
TRBJ2-3,14,.,TRBD2,TRBV5-1,TGCGCCACCTTTGCGGGAGGGCCAGGAGATACGCAGTATTTT,CATFAGGPGDTQYF
TRBJ2-7,15,.,.,TRBV13,TGTGCCAACAGCGTTAACCGGGATCACTGGCACGAGCAGTACTTC,CANSVNRDHWHEQYF
TRBJ2-1,19,.,.,TRBV29-1,TGCAGCGTTGACCCGAGGGGAGGGGGGCGCGGAGGGGCACCGAATGAGCAGTTCTTC,CSVDPRGGGRGGAPNEQFF
TRBJ2-7,13,.,TRBD2,TRBV20-1,TGCAGTGCTCGCCGGGAGGCCCCCTACGAGCAGTACTTC,CSARREAPYEQYF
TRBJ2-7,15,.,TRBD1,TRBV10-3,TGTGCCAGCAACCGGGACAGGGGGTACCCCTACGAGCAGTACTTC,CASNRDRGYPYEQYF
TRBJ1-4,13,many,.,TRBV7-6,TGTGCCAGCAGCTTAGCATCCAGGGAAAAACTGTTTTTT,CASSLASREKLFF
TRBJ2-1,14,.,TRBD2,TRBV30,TGTGCCTGGAAAACGGGACTACTCGCCGATGAGCAGTTCTTC,CAWKTGLLADEQFF
TRBJ2-7,13,many,TRBD2,TRBV27,TGTGCCAGCAGTTTCGGACTAGCGCGCGAGCAGTACTTC,CASSFGLAREQYF
TRBJ2-3,16,.,TRBD2,TRBV6-1,TGTGCCAGCAGTGAATACGGCGGGAGTAGCACAGATACGCAGTATTTT,CASSEYGGSSTDTQYF
TRBJ2-3,19,few,TRBD2,TRBV29-1,TGCAGCGTTGAAGAGATCTTGGGGACTAGCGGGTTCAGCACAGATACGCAGTATTTT,CSVEEILGTSGFSTDTQYF
TRBJ2-1,14,few,.,TRBV6-1,TGTGCCAGCAGTGAATTTTCCGGGTACAATGAGCAGTTCTTC,CASSEFSGYNEQFF
TRBJ2-5,14,few,TRBD1,TRBV28,TGTGCCAGCAGGGACGGGACAGTCCAAGAGACCCAGTACTTC,CASRDGTVQETQYF
TRBJ2-3,14,few,.,TRBV6-5,TGTGCCAGCAGTTACTCAGGGGGGGGAAATACGCAGTATTTT,CASSYSGGGNTQYF
TRBJ2-7,15,few,TRBD2,TRBV28,TGTGCCAGCAGTTTAGCGGGAGGGCCTCGTAATGAGCAGTACTTC,CASSLAGGPRNEQYF
TRBJ2-3,14,.,.,TRBV28,TGTGCCAGCAGTTTCCCCCCCGGGTCAGATACGCAGTATTTT,CASSFPPGSDTQYF
TRBJ2-3,13,many,TRBD2,TRBV29-1,TGCAGCGTTGACGGGACTAGCAGTGGTACGCAGTATTTT,CSVDGTSSGTQYF
TRBJ2-7,16,.,TRBD1,TRBV19,TGTGCCAGTAGTACACGACAGGGGAATACCTCTTACGAGCAGTACTTC,CASSTRQGNTSYEQYF
TRBJ1-5,14,few,.,TRBV20-1,TGCAGTGCTATGGGACGGCTAGGATATCAGCCCCAGCATTTT,CSAMGRLGYQPQHF
TRBJ2-5,16,few,TRBD2,TRBV9,TGTGCCAGCAGCGTAGCTCCGACTAGCGGGGGAGAGACCCAGTACTTC,CASSVAPTSGGETQYF
TRBJ2-3,15,few,.,TRBV5-1,TGCGCCAGCAGCTTGGACTACGGGAGACCAGATACGCAGTATTTT,CASSLDYGRPDTQYF
TRBJ2-7,15,.,TRBD1,TRBV6-2/TRBV6-3,TGTGCCAGCAGTTACTCCGGGACAGGGCCTTACGAGCAGTACTTC,CASSYSGTGPYEQYF
TRBJ1-2,12,few,.,TRBV4-1,TGCGCCAGCAGCCCCCCTGACAGTAACTACACCTTC,CASSPPDSNYTF
TRBJ1-4,15,.,TRBD1,TRBV10-3,TGTGCCATCAGTGGAGGGGGGACAGGGCAAGAAAAACTGTTTTTT,CAISGGGTGQEKLFF
TRBJ2-7,12,.,.,TRBV2,TGTGCCAGCAGTGAAGCAGGTAGCGAGCAGTACTTC,CASSEAGSEQYF